Listed below are T cell receptor beta chains from one sample, sequenced in a study of blood T cell repertoires in COVID-19. The protocol was immunoSEQ multiplex PCR, while the TCRdb copy is restricted to in-frame clones and leaves out a portion. The table includes more than 300,000 clones, 70% to 90% detected once. Input material: PBMCs or T cells enriched from blood (not recorded which). These receptors were obtained from a woman aged 18-29 years who had recovered from COVID-19. CDR3s include the opening cysteine and the closing phenylalanine or tryptophan. Fields, in order: V gene, D gene, clone size, J gene, CDR3 DNA, CDR3 protein. D genes are given only for firm matches. Clone size is given for some rows only: seen once, a few or many times, or a class if the clone is expanded.

v_call: TRBV12-3/TRBV12-4
d_call: -
clone_size: -
j_call: TRBJ2-5
cdr3_nt: TGTGCCAGCAGTTTAAACAGTCAAGAGACCCAGTACTTC
cdr3_aa: CASSLNSQETQYF

v_call: TRBV30
d_call: TRBD1
clone_size: -
j_call: TRBJ1-2
cdr3_nt: TGTGCCTGGGCCTCCGGGACAGGGAGCTATGGCTACACCTTC
cdr3_aa: CAWASGTGSYGYTF

v_call: TRBV24-1
d_call: TRBD1
clone_size: -
j_call: TRBJ2-7
cdr3_nt: TGTGCCACCAGTCCTGGACAGGGTGTTAGCTACGAGCAGTACTTC
cdr3_aa: CATSPGQGVSYEQYF

v_call: TRBV30
d_call: TRBD1
clone_size: -
j_call: TRBJ1-4
cdr3_nt: TGTGCCTGGAGTGTCGGGACAGGGGCGGGTGAAAAACTGTTTTTT
cdr3_aa: CAWSVGTGAGEKLFF

v_call: TRBV7-3
d_call: TRBD1
clone_size: -
j_call: TRBJ1-6
cdr3_nt: TGTGCCAGCAGCCCCGTGGGGTTGACCGGGACAGGGAATAATTCACCCCTCCACTTT
cdr3_aa: CASSPVGLTGTGNNSPLHF

v_call: TRBV2
d_call: -
clone_size: -
j_call: TRBJ2-2
cdr3_nt: TGTGCCAGCAGTACAGGGAACACCGGGGAGCTGTTTTTT
cdr3_aa: CASSTGNTGELFF

v_call: TRBV3-1/TRBV3-2
d_call: -
clone_size: -
j_call: TRBJ2-6
cdr3_nt: TGTGCCAGCAGCCAACCGGGGGCCAACGTCCTGACTTTC
cdr3_aa: CASSQPGANVLTF

v_call: TRBV2
d_call: TRBD2
clone_size: -
j_call: TRBJ2-2
cdr3_nt: TGTGCCAGCAGTATCGGGAGGGGCGGGCAGCTGTTTTTT
cdr3_aa: CASSIGRGGQLFF

v_call: TRBV2
d_call: TRBD2
clone_size: few
j_call: TRBJ2-3
cdr3_nt: TGTGCCAGCAAGATAGGTTTGGGGCGGGGGTTAAGCACAGATACGCAGTATTTT
cdr3_aa: CASKIGLGRGLSTDTQYF

v_call: TRBV4-2
d_call: TRBD2
clone_size: -
j_call: TRBJ2-1
cdr3_nt: TGTGCCAGCAGCCAATCAACGGGACTAGCGGGAGCGCGTTACAATGAGCAGTTCTTC
cdr3_aa: CASSQSTGLAGARYNEQFF

v_call: TRBV2
d_call: TRBD1
clone_size: -
j_call: TRBJ1-5
cdr3_nt: TGTGCCAGCAGTGAAAGGACAGGGAGTCAGCCCCAGCATTTT
cdr3_aa: CASSERTGSQPQHF

v_call: TRBV5-1
d_call: TRBD1
clone_size: -
j_call: TRBJ2-7
cdr3_nt: TGCGCCAGCAGCTTCCCCGTGGGACAGGGGTTAAGAGCCTACGAGCAGTACTTC
cdr3_aa: CASSFPVGQGLRAYEQYF

v_call: TRBV9
d_call: TRBD1
clone_size: -
j_call: TRBJ1-2
cdr3_nt: TGTGCCAGCAGCACCCGGGGACAGGAGTCTAACTATGGCTACACCTTC
cdr3_aa: CASSTRGQESNYGYTF

v_call: TRBV4-1
d_call: TRBD2
clone_size: -
j_call: TRBJ2-1
cdr3_nt: TGCGCCAGCAGCAAAGTTCGCGGGGGGGGAAGGAATGAGCAGTTCTTC
cdr3_aa: CASSKVRGGGRNEQFF

v_call: TRBV5-4
d_call: TRBD2
clone_size: -
j_call: TRBJ2-7
cdr3_nt: TGTGCCAGCAGCTTGCCACTAGCGGGAGTGTACGAGCAGTACTTC
cdr3_aa: CASSLPLAGVYEQYF

v_call: TRBV20-1
d_call: -
clone_size: -
j_call: TRBJ2-7
cdr3_nt: TGCAGTGCTAGTCTCAGGGTCTACGAGCAGTACTTC
cdr3_aa: CSASLRVYEQYF